A single sample gave rise to the 27 T cell receptor beta chains below, sequenced in a study of shared clonotypes between healthy human individuals. Repertoires were generated with immunoSEQ multiplex PCR, while TCRdb's copy carries only in-frame clones and drops some. The sample gives 2,500,000 or so clones, just over 90% of which show up once; under 0.15% is in the top ten. The specimen was naive CD4+ T cells sorted from blood. Subset given: CD45RA+ positively selected. The source is a young man in good health.

The chain couples TRBV5-4 to TRBJ2-5; 9 positions agree with TRBD2. The end of the DNA is better explained by TRBJ2-7, so the J call may be wrong. CDR1 and CDR2 from the germline V gene are SGHNT and YYREEE (reference sequence). The CDR3 is 15 amino acids. The CDR3 loop is CASSPGLAGSYEQYF. CDR3 nucleotide sequence: TGTGCCAGCAGCCCGGGGCTAGCGGGATCCTACGAGCAGTACTTC.

The gene calls are TRBV7-3 and TRBJ2-7, with 7 bases lining up with TRBD1. V shed 0 bases and J 3 bases; nucleotides not matched to a gene: 5. CDR1 is SGHTA and CDR2 is FQGTGA in the germline V gene. The CDR3 runs to 15 residues. The CDR3 here is CASSLTGSGGYEQYF. The DNA for the CDR3 is TGTGCCAGCAGCTTAACGGGTTCAGGGGGCTACGAGCAGTACTTC.

CDR3 sequence (DNA): TGCGCCAGCAGCCACGGGACTAGCGGGAAAGAGACCCAGTACTTC. It translates to CASSHGTSGKETQYF. The chain joins TRBV5-1 to TRBJ2-5, with 13 positions matching TRBD2. The junction had 3 bases not matched to a gene; V was cut back by 4 bases and J by 3 bases. Germline CDR1 reads SGHRS; CDR2 reads YFSETQ. The CDR3 contains 15 residues.

The chain combines TRBV2 with TRBJ2-5; D could derive from TRBD1 or TRBD2 (6 bases each). From germline, CDR1 is SNHLY and CDR2 FYNNEI. V dropped 6 bases and J dropped 4 bases, with 12 bases sitting between them. The CDR3 runs to 13 residues. The CDR3: CASRGGGGETQYF. CDR3 bases: TGTGCCAGCAGAGGAGGGGGAGGAGAGACCCAGTACTTC.

The genes are TRBV5-1 and TRBJ2-1; 7 bases line up with TRBD2. Germline V CDR1 and CDR2: SGHRS, YFSETQ. J was trimmed by 7 bases and V by 2 bases; bases with no gene match: 0. The CDR3 runs to 12 residues. In DNA, the CDR3 is TGCGCCAGCAGCTTCGGGGGGAATGAGCAGTTCTTC. This translates into CASSFGGNEQFF.

The gene calls are TRBV11-2 and TRBJ2-1; TRBD2 matches 7 bases. The germline gives CDR1 SGHAT, CDR2 FQNNGV. After removal of 3 bases from V and 2 bases from J, the junction contained 4 bases not matched to a gene. CDR3 length: 15 residues. CDR3 coding DNA: TGTGCCAGCAGCTTTGCTAGCGGACCCTACAATGAGCAGTTCTTC. Encoded protein: CASSFASGPYNEQFF.

The chain joins TRBV2 to TRBJ2-3; no definite D call. The CDR3 is made up of 12 amino acids. Trimming pared 2 bases from V and 5 bases from J, leaving 5 bases between. Germline lookup yields CDR1 SNHLY and CDR2 FYNNEI. CDR3 DNA sequence: TGTGCCAGCAGTGAACATCGAGATACGCAGTATTTT. Its translation: CASSEHRDTQYF.

The chain couples TRBV13 to TRBJ2-4, with 8 bases that match TRBD1. Germline assignment: CDR1 PRHDT and CDR2 FYEKMQ (reference sequence). This CDR3 is built from 13 residues. J lost 8 bases, V lost 8 bases, and 8 bases had no gene match. The CDR3, as DNA: TGTGCCAGCGGAGACAGGGGCGGGCACATTCAGTACTTC. It translates to CASGDRGGHIQYF.

This clone has only a few counts. This chain connects TRBV2 to TRBJ2-2; D gene unclear. This CDR3 has 11 amino acids. Germline V lookup: CDR1 SNHLY, CDR2 FYNNEI. V lost 7 bases and J lost 8, with 8 bases in between. This CDR3 is CASTRGGELFF. In DNA, the CDR3 is TGTGCCAGCACCCGAGGAGGGGAGCTGTTTTTT.

The chain is built from TRBV19 and TRBJ1-6, with a weak D call TRBD1 (6 bases). The CDR3 runs 15 residues. Germline CDR1 reads LNHDA; CDR2 reads SQIVND (reference sequence). Trimming took off 0 bases at V and 7 bases at J, with 10 bases between the two ends. The CDR3 is CASSIDWQGNSPLHF. The DNA for the CDR3 is TGTGCCAGTAGTATAGATTGGCAGGGGAATTCACCCCTCCACTTT.

In this sample, this clone turned up a few times. The chain recombines TRBV2 with TRBJ1-1, with a weak D call TRBD1 (6 bases). Germline V gives CDR1 SNHLY, CDR2 FYNNEI. The CDR3 extends over 12 amino acids. V was cut by 3 bases and J by 10 bases, with 12 bases left in between. CDR3 nucleotides: TGTGCCAGCAGTGATCGGGGGGGCCGAGCTTTCTTT. Translation: CASSDRGGRAFF.

The rearrangement uses TRBV30 and TRBJ2-7, with TRBD1 matching over 8 bases. CDR1 is GTSNPN and CDR2 is SVGIG in the germline V gene (reference sequence). Losses at the gene ends were 0 bases for V and 4 bases for J; bases not matched to a gene: 5. The CDR3 is 14 residues long. The CDR3 DNA is TGTGCCTGGAGTGTCTTAGGGACAGGTTACGAGCAGTACTTC. Its protein is CAWSVLGTGYEQYF.

The genes are TRBV30 and TRBJ2-1; D is ambiguous. The germline V gene encodes CDR1 GTSNPN and CDR2 SVGIG (reference sequence). V lost 2 bases and J 7 bases, leaving 9 bases between the germline ends. This CDR3 region has 12 residues. The CDR3 protein is CAWSRMLNEQFF. CDR3 coding DNA: TGTGCCTGGAGTAGGATGCTGAATGAGCAGTTCTTC.

The gene calls are TRBV5-1 and TRBJ2-7; D is perhaps TRBD1 (5 bases). Trimming shortened V by 0 bases and J by 4 bases, and 11 bases separated the two germline ends. Germline V lookup: CDR1 SGHRS, CDR2 YFSETQ. This CDR3 has 14 amino acids. CDR3 DNA: TGCGCCAGCAGCTTGGACCGGAACAGGTACGAGCAGTACTTC. Amino acids: CASSLDRNRYEQYF.

The rearrangement links TRBV5-1 to TRBJ1-2, with 9 bases lining up with TRBD1. The CDR3 extends over 16 amino acids. Germline V gene sequence: CDR1 SGHRS, CDR2 YFSETQ. J was trimmed by 4 bases and V by 3 bases; bases with no gene match: 10. CDR3 region: CASSSDRDRAFYGYTF. The CDR3 DNA is TGCGCCAGCAGCTCGGACCGGGACAGGGCCTTCTATGGCTACACCTTC.

In regard to this clone: At the DNA level, this CDR3 is encoded by other sequences in the same sample as well. V and J are TRBV25-1 and TRBJ2-6; no clear D. CDR1 MGHDK and CDR2 SYGVNS come from the germline V gene. This CDR3 comprises 13 residues. Trimming shortened V by 4 bases and J by 2 bases, and 3 bases separated the two germline ends. The CDR3 loop reads CASSVTGANVLTF. The CDR3 DNA sequence: TGTGCCAGCAGTGTGACTGGGGCCAACGTCCTGACTTTC.

This rearrangement joins TRBV6-1 to TRBJ2-5; D is unclear. Trimming shortened V by 1 base and J by 2 bases, and 11 bases separated the two germline ends. Germline CDR1 and CDR2: MNHNS and SASEGT. This CDR3 contains 15 residues. Here the CDR3 DNA reads TGTGCCAGCAGTGAAGTCGGGCGAATTCAAGAGACCCAGTACTTC. Amino acid sequence: CASSEVGRIQETQYF.

V gene TRBV6-5 combines with J gene TRBJ1-2; the match to TRBD1 covers 7 bases. Germline V CDR1 and CDR2: MNHEY, SVGAGI. The CDR3 is made up of 13 amino acids. The V segment lost 6 bases and the J segment 3 bases; nucleotides outside the gene matches: 4. The CDR3 sequence is CASRQGKDYGYTF. CDR3 nucleotides: TGTGCCAGCAGACAGGGGAAAGACTATGGCTACACCTTC.

A single count supports this clone. This chain joins TRBV28 and TRBJ1-6, with D perhaps matching TRBD1 (5 bases). The CDR3 has 15 amino acids. V was pared by 2 bases and J by 9 bases, with 14 bases between. Germline assignment: CDR1 MDHEN and CDR2 SYDVKM. CDR3 amino acids: CASSLVSAGSSPLHF. DNA of the CDR3: TGTGCCAGCAGTTTAGTTTCGGCAGGGAGTTCACCCCTCCACTTT.

A word on this clone: The junction and the germline gene differ at one end; a read error may be behind it. The same CDR3 can be traced to other DNA sequences in this sample. The genes are TRBV29-1 and TRBJ1-4; no firm D call. The CDR3 extends over 14 amino acids. The V gene's germline CDR1 is SQVTM and CDR2 ANQGSEA. The CDR3 DNA reads TGCAGCGTGGAAGGACTAGCGACTAATGAAAAACTGTTTTTT. Translation gives CSVEGLATNEKLFF.

For this clone: This CDR3 is also generated by other DNA sequences in the sample. The chain combines TRBV30 with TRBJ1-5; TRBD1 might be the D (5 bases). The CDR3 runs to 13 residues. Trimming stripped 0 bases from V and 5 bases from J, with 8 bases between. Germline CDR1 reads GTSNPN; CDR2 reads SVGIG (reference sequence). CDR3 sequence reads: CAWSVGRDQPQHF. Here the CDR3 DNA reads TGTGCCTGGAGTGTAGGCAGGGATCAGCCCCAGCATTTT.

This chain links TRBV2 with TRBJ1-4; TRBD1 matches at 7 bases. From germline, CDR1 is SNHLY and CDR2 FYNNEI. Trimming removed 4 bases from V and 0 bases from J; junction bases left unmatched: 2. This CDR3 has 15 amino acids. The CDR3 protein is CASSGDRATNEKLFF. The CDR3 DNA reads as TGTGCCAGCAGTGGGGACAGAGCAACTAATGAAAAACTGTTTTTT.

The chain combines TRBV30 with TRBJ1-5, with D unresolved. V was clipped by 2 bases and J by 4 bases, with 12 bases between them. Germline loops: CDR1 GTSNPN, CDR2 SVGIG (reference sequence). The CDR3 runs to 14 residues. CDR3 DNA: TGTGCCTGGAGTCTAGGGCAGCAAAATCAGCCCCAGCATTTT. This encodes CAWSLGQQNQPQHF.

V gene TRBV7-2 combines with J gene TRBJ2-7, with no clear D. V shed 1 base and J shed 0 bases, with 10 bases lying between them. CDR1 is SGHTA, CDR2 FQGNSA, per germline. This CDR3 is 15 amino acids long. The chain's CDR3 is CASSLEYASSYEQYF. The CDR3 nucleotides read TGTGCCAGCAGCTTAGAATACGCAAGCTCCTACGAGCAGTACTTC.

The chain couples TRBV14 to TRBJ2-1, with 13 bases that match TRBD2. This CDR3 has 15 residues. Germline CDR1 reads SGHDN; CDR2 reads FVKESK. V lost 4 bases and J lost 7; bases outside the gene matches: 4. The CDR3 region has the DNA TGTGCCAGCAGCCCTCGGACTAGCGGGGGAAATGAGCAGTTCTTC. This encodes CASSPRTSGGNEQFF.

This chain links TRBV19 with TRBJ1-3; D is uncertain. The germline gives CDR1 LNHDA, CDR2 SQIVND (reference sequence). V lost 6 bases and J lost 1, with 13 bases in between. This CDR3 region has 15 residues. CDR3 region: CASSPGQLSGNTIYF. In DNA, the CDR3 is TGTGCCAGTAGCCCCGGGCAGTTATCTGGAAACACCATATATTTT. Variable domain in full (rest from reference TRBV19 and TRBJ1-3): DGGITQSPKYLFRKEGQNVTLSCEQNLNHDAMYWYRQDPGQGLRLIYYSQIVNDFQKGDIAEGYSVSREKKESFPLTVTSAQKNPTAFYLCASSPGQLSGNTIYFGEGSWLTVV.

The chain recombines TRBV15 with TRBJ2-3, with D possibly TRBD2 on 5 matching bases. Germline CDR1 LNHNV, CDR2 YYDKDF (reference sequence). Deletions cut 1 base from V and 1 base from J, with 15 bases between. The CDR3 is 17 residues long. CDR3 sequence reads: CATSRVFFGIGTDTQYF. In DNA form, the CDR3 reads TGTGCCACCAGCAGAGTGTTCTTCGGGATCGGCACAGATACGCAGTATTTT.